This TCR beta chain was observed in a study of T cells in Graves' hyperthyroidism and ophthalmopathy. Regarding the study as a whole: Most clonotypes expanded in the thyroid (above 0.001) were also present in blood.

Researchers amplified the TCR beta CDR3 regions from RNA transcripts. Initially, a first-round RT-PCR of the TCR CDR3 employed the HTBI primer set. TCRdb reprocessed the multiplex PCR reads with MiXCR, giving one entry per CDR3 protein. Among about 290,000 distinct CDR3 sequences listed, roughly 13% were seen once. This clonotype was seen only once. The antigen remains undetermined. V shed 3 bases and J shed 8 bases, with 13 bases lying between them. There are 13 residues in the CDR3. Germline assignment: CDR1 LNHDA and CDR2 SQIVND (reference sequence). V and J are TRBV19 and TRBJ1-1, with a possible D match to TRBD1 (5 bases). Sequenced input: blood. The clonotype comes from a woman in her thirties or forties with Graves' hyperthyroidism. CDR3 protein: CASSMGERREAFF. CDR3 bases: TGTGCCAGTAGTATGGGGGAGAGGAGAGAAGCTTTCTTT.